This TCR beta chain emerged from a study of T cell repertoires in cytomegalovirus infection. Study at large: A matching HLA type, together with CMV infection, was signaled by public TCR beta signatures.

Study observations and caveats: Across the ex vivo response, the dominant clonotypes were HLA-C-restricted CMV-specific TCR beta clonotypes.

V lost 5 bases and J lost 4, with 15 bases in between. The germline CDR1 and CDR2 sequences are LNHDA and SQIVND (reference sequence). This CDR3 has 14 amino acids. TCRdb analysed the reads with MiXCR anew, one entry per CDR3 protein. The sample has 230,000 or so distinct CDR3 sequences, about a sixth seen once; the top ten hold roughly half. In the case of this clonotype: Its target is unknown.

This TCR came from a human donor in good health (CMV status not recorded). Some clones in this sample may be carry-over from other donors' samples. The J gene is TRBJ2-7, the V gene TRBV19; D gene ambiguous. Input material: CD8+ T cells from PBMCs. The DNA for the CDR3 is TGTGCCAGTAGTCAAGACATCAATACTTACGAGCAGTACTTC. It yields the protein CASSQDINTYEQYF.